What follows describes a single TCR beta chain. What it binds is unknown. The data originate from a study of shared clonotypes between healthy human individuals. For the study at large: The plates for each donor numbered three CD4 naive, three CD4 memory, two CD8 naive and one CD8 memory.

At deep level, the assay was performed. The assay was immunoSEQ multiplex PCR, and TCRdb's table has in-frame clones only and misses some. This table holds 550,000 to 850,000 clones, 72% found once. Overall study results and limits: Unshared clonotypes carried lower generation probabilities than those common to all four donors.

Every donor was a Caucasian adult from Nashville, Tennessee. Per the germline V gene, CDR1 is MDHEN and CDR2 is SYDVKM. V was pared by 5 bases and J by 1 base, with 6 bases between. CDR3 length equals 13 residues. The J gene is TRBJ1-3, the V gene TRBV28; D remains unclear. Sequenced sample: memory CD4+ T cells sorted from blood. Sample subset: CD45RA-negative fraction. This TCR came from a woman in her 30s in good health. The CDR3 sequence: CASSPWSGNTIYF. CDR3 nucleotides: TGTGCCAGCAGTCCCTGGTCTGGAAACACCATATATTTT.